This T cell receptor (beta chain) is drawn from a study of early T cells in non-severe SARS-CoV-2 infection. Unique molecular identifiers were attached to individual cDNA molecules. TCRdb redid the calling of the 5' RACE reads with MiXCR, one entry per CDR3 protein. This sample has more than 90,000 distinct CDR3 sequences, with approximately 9.9% found just once. This clonotype showed up just a few times. Germline V CDR1 and CDR2: SGHRS, YFSETQ. The V and J ends lost 4 bases and 0 bases respectively, with 11 bases between them. CDR3 length equals 15 residues. The TCR was taken from an adult who was a healthcare worker with PCR-confirmed SARS-CoV-2 infection or an uninfected control (not recorded which). This sequence joins TRBV5-1 and TRBJ2-1, with no clear D. Sequencing was carried out using whole blood. CDR3 nucleotide sequence: TGCGCCAGCAGCCCCTTTCCTAGCTCCTACAATGAGCAGTTCTTC. Translating it yields CASSPFPSSYNEQFF. Full variable domain (outside the CDR3, taken from reference TRBV5-1 and TRBJ2-1): KAGVTQTPRYLIKTRGQQVTLSCSPISGHRSVSWYQQTPGQGLQFLFEYFSETQRNKGNFPGRFSGRQFSNSRSEMNVSTLELGDSALYLCASSPFPSSYNEQFFGPGTRLTVL.